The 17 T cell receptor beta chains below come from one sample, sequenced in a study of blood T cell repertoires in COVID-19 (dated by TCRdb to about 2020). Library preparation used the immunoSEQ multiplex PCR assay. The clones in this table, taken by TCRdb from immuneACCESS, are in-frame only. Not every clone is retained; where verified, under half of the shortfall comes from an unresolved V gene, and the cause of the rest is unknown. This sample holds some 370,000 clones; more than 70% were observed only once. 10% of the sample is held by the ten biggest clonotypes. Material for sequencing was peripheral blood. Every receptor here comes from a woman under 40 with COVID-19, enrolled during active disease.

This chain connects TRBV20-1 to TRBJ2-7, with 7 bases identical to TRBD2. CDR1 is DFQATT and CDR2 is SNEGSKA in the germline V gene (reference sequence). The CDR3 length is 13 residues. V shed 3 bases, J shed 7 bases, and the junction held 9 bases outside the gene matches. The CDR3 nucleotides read TGCAGTGCTAGTACGGGAGGAACGAGAGAGCAGTACTTC. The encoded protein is CSASTGGTREQYF.

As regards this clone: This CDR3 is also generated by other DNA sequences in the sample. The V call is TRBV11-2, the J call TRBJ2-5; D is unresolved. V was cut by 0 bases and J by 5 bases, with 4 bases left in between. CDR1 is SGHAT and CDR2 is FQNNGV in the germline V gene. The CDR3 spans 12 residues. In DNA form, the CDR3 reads TGTGCCAGCAGCTTAGATCGGGAGACCCAGTACTTC. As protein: CASSLDRETQYF.

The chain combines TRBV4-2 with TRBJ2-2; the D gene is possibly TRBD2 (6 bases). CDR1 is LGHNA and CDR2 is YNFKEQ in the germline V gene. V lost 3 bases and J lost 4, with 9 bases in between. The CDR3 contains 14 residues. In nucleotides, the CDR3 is TGTGCCAGCAGCCATCCCGGGGGCACCGGGGAGCTGTTTTTT. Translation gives CASSHPGGTGELFF.

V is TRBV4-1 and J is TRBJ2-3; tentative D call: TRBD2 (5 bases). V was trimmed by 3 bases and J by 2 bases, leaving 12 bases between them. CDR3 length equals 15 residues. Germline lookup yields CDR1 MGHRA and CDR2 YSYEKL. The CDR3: CASSHHGLSTDTQYF. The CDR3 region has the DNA TGCGCCAGCAGCCACCACGGACTTTCCACAGATACGCAGTATTTT.

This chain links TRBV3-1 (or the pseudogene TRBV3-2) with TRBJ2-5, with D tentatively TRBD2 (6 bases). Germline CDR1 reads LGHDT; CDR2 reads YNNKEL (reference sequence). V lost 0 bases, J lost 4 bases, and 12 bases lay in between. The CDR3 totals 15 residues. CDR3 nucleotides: TGTGCCAGCAGCCAAGATGGAGGGGCGGGAGAGACCCAGTACTTC. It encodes CASSQDGGAGETQYF.

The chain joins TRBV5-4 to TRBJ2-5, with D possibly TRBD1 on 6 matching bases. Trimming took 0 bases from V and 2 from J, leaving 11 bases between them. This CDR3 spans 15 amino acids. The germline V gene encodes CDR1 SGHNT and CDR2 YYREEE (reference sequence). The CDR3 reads CASSLVSQGQETQYF. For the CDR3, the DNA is TGTGCCAGCAGCTTGGTTTCACAGGGTCAAGAGACCCAGTACTTC. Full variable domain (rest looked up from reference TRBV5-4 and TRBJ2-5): ETGVTQSPTHLIKTRGQQVTLRCSSQSGHNTVSWYQQALGQGPQFIFQYYREEENGRGNFPPRFSGLQFPNYSSELNVNALELDDSALYLCASSLVSQGQETQYFGPGTRLLVL.

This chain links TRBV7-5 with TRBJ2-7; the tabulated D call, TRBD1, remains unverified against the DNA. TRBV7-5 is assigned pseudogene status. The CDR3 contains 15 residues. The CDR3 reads CVRSTDRSNGYEQYF. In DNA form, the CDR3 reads TGTGTCAGAAGCACGGACAGATCCAACGGGTACGAGCAGTACTTC.

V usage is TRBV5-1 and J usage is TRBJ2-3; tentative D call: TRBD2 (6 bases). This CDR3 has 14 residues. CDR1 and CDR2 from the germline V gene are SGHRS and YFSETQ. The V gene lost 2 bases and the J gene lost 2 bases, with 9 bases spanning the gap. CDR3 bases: TGCGCCAGCAGCTTCGGCGGGGTCACAGATACGCAGTATTTT. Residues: CASSFGGVTDTQYF.

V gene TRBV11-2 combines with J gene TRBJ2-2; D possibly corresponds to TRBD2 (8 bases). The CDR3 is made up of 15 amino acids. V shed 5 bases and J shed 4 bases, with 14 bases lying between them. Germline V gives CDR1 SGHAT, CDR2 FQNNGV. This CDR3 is CASSTGAGGTGELFF. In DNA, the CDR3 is TGTGCCAGCAGCACAGGGGCGGGGGGCACCGGGGAGCTGTTTTTT. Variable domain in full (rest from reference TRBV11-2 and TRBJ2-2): EAGVAQSPRYKIIEKRQSVAFWCNPISGHATLYWYQQILGQGPKLLIQFQNNGVVDDSQLPKDRFSAERLKGVDSTLKIQPAKLEDSAVYLCASSTGAGGTGELFFGEGSRLTVL.

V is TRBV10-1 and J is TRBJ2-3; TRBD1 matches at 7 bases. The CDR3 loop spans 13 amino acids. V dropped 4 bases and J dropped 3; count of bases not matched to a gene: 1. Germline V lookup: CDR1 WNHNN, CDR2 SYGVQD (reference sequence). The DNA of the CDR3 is TGCGCCAGCAGTGGACAGGGTACAGATACGCAGTATTTT. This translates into CASSGQGTDTQYF.

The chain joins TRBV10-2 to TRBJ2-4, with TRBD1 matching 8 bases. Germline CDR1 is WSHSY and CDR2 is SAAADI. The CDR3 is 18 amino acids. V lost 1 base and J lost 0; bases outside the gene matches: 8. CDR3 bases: TGCGCCAGCAGTGAGTGGGACAGGATCGACTTAGCCAAAAACATTCAGTACTTC. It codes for CASSEWDRIDLAKNIQYF.

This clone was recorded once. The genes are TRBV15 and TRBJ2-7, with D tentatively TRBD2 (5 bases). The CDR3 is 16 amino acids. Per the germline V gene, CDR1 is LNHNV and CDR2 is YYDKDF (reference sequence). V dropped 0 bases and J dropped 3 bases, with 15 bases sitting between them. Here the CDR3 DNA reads TGTGCCACCAGCAGAGACCGATCGGGGAGAATCTACGAGCAGTACTTC. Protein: CATSRDRSGRIYEQYF. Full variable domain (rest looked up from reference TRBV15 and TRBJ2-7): DAMVIQNPRYQVTQFGKPVTLSCSQTLNHNVMYWYQQKSSQAPKLLFHYYDKDFNNEADTPDNFQSRRPNTSFCFLDIRSPGLGDTAMYLCATSRDRSGRIYEQYFGPGTRLTVT.

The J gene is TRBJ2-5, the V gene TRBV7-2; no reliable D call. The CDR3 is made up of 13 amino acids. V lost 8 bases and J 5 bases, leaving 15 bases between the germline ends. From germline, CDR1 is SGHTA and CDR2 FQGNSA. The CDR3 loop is CASARVAGETQYF. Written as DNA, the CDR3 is TGTGCCAGCGCCCGGGTAGCCGGGGAGACCCAGTACTTC.

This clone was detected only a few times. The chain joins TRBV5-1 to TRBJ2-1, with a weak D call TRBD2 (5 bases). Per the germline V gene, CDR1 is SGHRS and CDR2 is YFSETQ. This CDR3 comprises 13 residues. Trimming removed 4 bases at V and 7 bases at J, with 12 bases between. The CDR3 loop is CASSLRVTNEQFF. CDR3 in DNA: TGCGCCAGCAGCCTGCGGGTTACAAATGAGCAGTTCTTC.

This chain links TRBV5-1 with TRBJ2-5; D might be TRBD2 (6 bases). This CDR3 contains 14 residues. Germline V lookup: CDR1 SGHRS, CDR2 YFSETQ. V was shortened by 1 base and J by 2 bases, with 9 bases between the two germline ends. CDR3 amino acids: CASSLTGVQETQYF. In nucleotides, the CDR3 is TGCGCCAGCAGCTTGACGGGAGTTCAAGAGACCCAGTACTTC.

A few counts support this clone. In DNA, the CDR3 is TGTGCCAGCAGTTACCGGACTAGCAACTACGAGCAGTACTTC. Amino acids: CASSYRTSNYEQYF. The rearrangement uses TRBV6-2 or TRBV6-3 and TRBJ2-7, with TRBD2 matching over 8 bases. The CDR3 runs to 14 residues. V shed 2 bases and J 3 bases; nucleotides not matched to a gene: 3. The germline V gene encodes CDR1 MNHEY and CDR2 SVGEGT.

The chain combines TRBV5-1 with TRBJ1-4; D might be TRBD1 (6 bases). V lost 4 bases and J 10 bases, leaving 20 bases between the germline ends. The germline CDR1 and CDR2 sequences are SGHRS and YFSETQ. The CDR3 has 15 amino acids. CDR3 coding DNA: TGCGCCAGCAGCGACCCTCAGGGGTGGGGGTCAAAACTGTTTTTT. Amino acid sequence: CASSDPQGWGSKLFF. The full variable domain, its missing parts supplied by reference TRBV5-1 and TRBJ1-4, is KAGVTQTPRYLIKTRGQQVTLSCSPISGHRSVSWYQQTPGQGLQFLFEYFSETQRNKGNFPGRFSGRQFSNSRSEMNVSTLELGDSALYLCASSDPQGWGSKLFFGSGTQLSVL.